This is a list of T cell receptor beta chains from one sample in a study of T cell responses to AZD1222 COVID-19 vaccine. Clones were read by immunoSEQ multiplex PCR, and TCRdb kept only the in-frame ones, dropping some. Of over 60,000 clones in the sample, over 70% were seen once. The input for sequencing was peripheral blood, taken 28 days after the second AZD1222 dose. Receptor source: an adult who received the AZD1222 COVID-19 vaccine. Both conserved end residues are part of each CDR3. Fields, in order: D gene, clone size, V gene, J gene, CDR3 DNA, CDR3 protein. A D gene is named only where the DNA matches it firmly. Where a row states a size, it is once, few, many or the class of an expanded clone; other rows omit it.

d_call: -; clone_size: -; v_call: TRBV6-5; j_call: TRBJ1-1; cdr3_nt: TGTGCCAGCAGTAACCGACGTAGCCATAACGGTGAAGCTTTCTTT; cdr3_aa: CASSNRRSHNGEAFF
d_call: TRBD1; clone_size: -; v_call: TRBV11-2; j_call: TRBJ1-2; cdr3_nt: TGTGCCAGCAGCCGGGACAGAGTGGGGGGCTACACCTTC; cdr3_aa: CASSRDRVGGYTF
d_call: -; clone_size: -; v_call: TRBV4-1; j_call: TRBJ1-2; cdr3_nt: TGCGCCAGCAGCCAAGTCAGAGGGGCAAGGCTTTTCCCTAACTATGGCTACACCTTC; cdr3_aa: CASSQVRGARLFPNYGYTF
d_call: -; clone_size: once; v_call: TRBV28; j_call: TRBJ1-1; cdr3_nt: TGTGCCAGCGGTCAGGGTCACACTGAAGCTTTCTTT; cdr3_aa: CASGQGHTEAFF
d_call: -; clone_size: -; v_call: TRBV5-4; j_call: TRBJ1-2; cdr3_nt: TGTGCCAGCAGCCGGGGAGGGGACTATGGCTACACCTTC; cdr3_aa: CASSRGGDYGYTF
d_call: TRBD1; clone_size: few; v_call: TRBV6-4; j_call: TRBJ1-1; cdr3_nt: TGTGCCAGCAGCCCCCAGGGGGGTGGGAGGACTGAAGCTTTCTTT; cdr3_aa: CASSPQGGGRTEAFF
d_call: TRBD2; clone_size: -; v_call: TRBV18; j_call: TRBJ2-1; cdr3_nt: TGTGCCAGCTCACCATTTCCTAGCGGGGGTTGGAATGAGCAGTTCTTC; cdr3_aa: CASSPFPSGGWNEQFF
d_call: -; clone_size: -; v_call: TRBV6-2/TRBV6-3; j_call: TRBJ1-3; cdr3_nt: TGTGCCAGCAGTTCCGAATCTGGAAACACCATATATTTT; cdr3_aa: CASSSESGNTIYF
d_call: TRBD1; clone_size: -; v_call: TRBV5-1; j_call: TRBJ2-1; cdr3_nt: TGCGCCAGCAGCTTCGGACAGGGATTCTACAATGAGCAGTTCTTC; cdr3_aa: CASSFGQGFYNEQFF
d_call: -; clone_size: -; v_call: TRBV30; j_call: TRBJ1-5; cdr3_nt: TGTGCCTGGAGTACCAGGGGCAATCAGCCCCAGCATTTT; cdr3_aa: CAWSTRGNQPQHF
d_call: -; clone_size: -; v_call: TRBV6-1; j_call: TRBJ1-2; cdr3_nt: TGTGCCAGCAGCCCGACCCGGGGGGGCGGCTACACCTTC; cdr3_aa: CASSPTRGGGYTF
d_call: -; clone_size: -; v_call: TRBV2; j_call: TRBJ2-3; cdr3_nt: TGTGCCAGCAGTGGGGGGCCAAGAGACACAGATACGCAGTATTTT; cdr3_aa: CASSGGPRDTDTQYF
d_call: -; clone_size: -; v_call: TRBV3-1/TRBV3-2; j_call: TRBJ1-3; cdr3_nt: TGTGCCAGCACCCCGGGACACTCGGGAAACACCATATATTTT; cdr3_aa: CASTPGHSGNTIYF
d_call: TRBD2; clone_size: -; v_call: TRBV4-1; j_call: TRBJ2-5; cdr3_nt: TGCGCCAACAAGACTAGCGGCGGAGAGACCCAGTACTTC; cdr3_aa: CANKTSGGETQYF
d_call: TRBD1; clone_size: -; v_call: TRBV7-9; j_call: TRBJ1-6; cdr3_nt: TGTGCCAGCAGCCCGGGGACAGGAAGCTCCTATAATTCACCCCTCCACTTT; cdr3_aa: CASSPGTGSSYNSPLHF
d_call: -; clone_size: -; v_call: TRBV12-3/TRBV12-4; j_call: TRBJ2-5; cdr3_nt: TGTGCCAGCAGTTTGGGGGGAGGGACCCAGTACTTC; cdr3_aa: CASSLGGGTQYF
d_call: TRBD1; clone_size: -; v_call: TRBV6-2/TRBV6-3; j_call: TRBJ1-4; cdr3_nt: TGTGCCAGCAGTTCAATTGGGGGACAGGGGAATGAAAAACTGTTTTTT; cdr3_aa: CASSSIGGQGNEKLFF
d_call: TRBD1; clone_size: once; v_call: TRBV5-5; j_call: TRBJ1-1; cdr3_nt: TGTGCCAGCAGCCCTGGACAGGGTGAAGCTTTCTTT; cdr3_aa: CASSPGQGEAFF
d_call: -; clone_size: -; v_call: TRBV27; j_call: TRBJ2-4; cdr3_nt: TGTGCCAGCAGTCACCAAAACATTCAGTACTTC; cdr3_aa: CASSHQNIQYF
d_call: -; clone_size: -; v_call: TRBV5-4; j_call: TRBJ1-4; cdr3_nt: TGTGCCAGCAGCGTTGAGGGGTTGGCGAATGAAAAACTGTTTTTT; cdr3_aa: CASSVEGLANEKLFF
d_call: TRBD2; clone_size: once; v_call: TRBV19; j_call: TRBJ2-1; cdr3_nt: TGTGCCAGTAGCAAGACTAGCGGGGGGTTCTCCTACAATGAGCAGTTCTTC; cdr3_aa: CASSKTSGGFSYNEQFF
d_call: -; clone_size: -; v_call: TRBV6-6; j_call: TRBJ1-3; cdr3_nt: TGTGCCAGCAGTTACGGCAGGGTGGATGGAAACACCATATATTTT; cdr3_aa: CASSYGRVDGNTIYF
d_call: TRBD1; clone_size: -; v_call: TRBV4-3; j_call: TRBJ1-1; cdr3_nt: TGCGCCAGCAGCCAGGAACAGGGGAATAAAGCTTTCTTT; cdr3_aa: CASSQEQGNKAFF
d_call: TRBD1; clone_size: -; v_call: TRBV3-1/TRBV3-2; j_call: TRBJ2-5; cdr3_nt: TGTGCCAGCAGCCAGGCCAGGGGGCTACAAGAGACCCAGTACTTC; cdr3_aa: CASSQARGLQETQYF
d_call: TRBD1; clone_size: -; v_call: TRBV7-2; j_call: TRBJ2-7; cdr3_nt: TGTGCCAGCAGCTTGGGCAGGGGGATCTACGAGCAGTACTTC; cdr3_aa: CASSLGRGIYEQYF
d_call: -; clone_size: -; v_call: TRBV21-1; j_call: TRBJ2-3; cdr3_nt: TGTGCCAGCAGCACCGAAATGACAGGGGGACGCACAGATACGCAGTATTTT; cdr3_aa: CASSTEMTGGRTDTQYF
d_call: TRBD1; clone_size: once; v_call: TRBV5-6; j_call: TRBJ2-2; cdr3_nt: TGTGCCAGCGCCGGGACAGGGAGCACCGGGGAGCTGTTTTTT; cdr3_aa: CASAGTGSTGELFF
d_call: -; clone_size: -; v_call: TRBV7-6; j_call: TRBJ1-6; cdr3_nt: TGTGCCAGCAGCCTTACCGCGACCGGCGCAACTAATTCACCCCTCCACTTT; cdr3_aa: CASSLTATGATNSPLHF
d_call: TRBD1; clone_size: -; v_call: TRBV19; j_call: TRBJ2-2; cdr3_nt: TGTGCCAGTAGTGTTGATGGGACAGGGGGCCCCCGGGAGCTGTTTTTT; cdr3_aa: CASSVDGTGGPRELFF
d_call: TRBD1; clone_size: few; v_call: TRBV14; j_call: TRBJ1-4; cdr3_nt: TGTGCCAGCAGCAGCCGGGACAGGGGTACTGCAACTAATGAAAAACTGTTTTTT; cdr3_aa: CASSSRDRGTATNEKLFF
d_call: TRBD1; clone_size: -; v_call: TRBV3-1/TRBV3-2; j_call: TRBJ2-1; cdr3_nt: TGTGCCAGTACCGCCCAGGGGGCAGTTGAGCAGTTCTTC; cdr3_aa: CASTAQGAVEQFF
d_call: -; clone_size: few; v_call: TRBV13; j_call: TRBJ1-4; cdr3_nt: TGTGCCAGCAGCTACTCAGCAACTAATGAAAAACTGTTTTTT; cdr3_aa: CASSYSATNEKLFF